This entry lists 16 T cell receptor beta chains sequenced from one sample in a study of regulatory T cells in long-lasting Graves disease. Time point denoted: newly diagnosed GD, antithyroid drugs for less than 3 months. RNA isolated from PBMCs was used to make the TCR library. Building of the TCR beta libraries involved iRepertoire HTBI primers and Arm-PCR of CDR3 regions. TCRdb recomputed calls from the multiplex PCR reads with MiXCR, one row per CDR3 protein. The table has around 450,000 distinct CDR3 sequences, 15% seen once. Separately, the same data were catalogued under a study of T cells in Graves' hyperthyroidism and ophthalmopathy.

Specimen: peripheral blood mononuclear cells (PBMCs), collected at new diagnosis, from a patient treated with antithyroid drugs. The receptors shown here come from a woman in her forties with Graves disease.

This clonotype has at least ten counts. The rearrangement links TRBV11-2 to TRBJ1-6; no firm D call. The V gene's germline CDR1 is SGHAT and CDR2 FQNNGV. This CDR3 spans 13 amino acids. With 0 bases removed from V and 6 bases from J, the gap between germline ends came to 3 bases. The chain's CDR3 is CASSLDLNSPLHF. The CDR3 coding sequence is TGTGCCAGCAGCTTAGATCTTAATTCACCCCTCCACTTT.

This clonotype occurred many times. The gene calls are TRBV12-3 or TRBV12-4 and TRBJ2-1; no reliable D call. V was shortened by 6 bases and J by 7 bases, with 7 bases between the two germline ends. This CDR3 contains 11 residues. The DNA of the CDR3 is TGTGCCAGCAGCCTACTTAATGAGCAGTTCTTC. Translation: CASSLLNEQFF.

This clonotype was observed many times. This chain uses TRBV28 with TRBJ2-1; D remains ambiguous. The V end lost 5 bases, the J end lost 0 bases, and 11 bases lay between the germline ends. CDR1 MDHEN and CDR2 SYDVKM come from the germline V gene. This CDR3 is 15 amino acids long. CDR3 nucleotides: TGTGCCAGCAGTAAACGCAGTGGCTCCTACAATGAGCAGTTCTTC. Amino acids: CASSKRSGSYNEQFF.

The chain combines TRBV5-4 with TRBJ2-3; D remains unclear. Looked up from germline, CDR1 is SGHNT and CDR2 is YYREEE (reference sequence). This CDR3 region has 14 residues. Trimming took 5 bases from V and 5 from J, leaving 15 bases between them. The CDR3 reads CASSRAAVEDTQYF. The CDR3 nucleotides read TGTGCCAGCAGTCGGGCAGCCGTGGAAGATACGCAGTATTTT. Full variable domain (outside the CDR3, taken from reference TRBV5-4 and TRBJ2-3): ETGVTQSPTHLIKTRGQQVTLRCSSQSGHNTVSWYQQALGQGPQFIFQYYREEENGRGNFPPRFSGLQFPNYSSELNVNALELDDSALYLCASSRAAVEDTQYFGPGTRLTVL.

This clonotype was seen at least ten times. The chain combines TRBV20-1 with TRBJ2-7; 9 nucleotides line up with TRBD2. Germline lookup yields CDR1 DFQATT and CDR2 SNEGSKA (reference sequence). This CDR3 contains 13 residues. V shed 5 bases and J 2 bases; nucleotides not matched to a gene: 4. The CDR3 region has the DNA TGCAGTGCTCGGGCGGGAGGGCCCTACGAGCAGTACTTC. Residues: CSARAGGPYEQYF.

This clonotype occurred a few times. J is TRBJ2-5 and V is TRBV11-3; tentatively, D is TRBD1 (5 bases). Between the trimmed V and J ends, which lost 5 bases and 5 bases, there was a span of 15 bases. This CDR3 is 14 amino acids long. Germline loops: CDR1 SGHNT, CDR2 YENEEA. Here the CDR3 reads CASSAPRGGETQYF. CDR3 DNA sequence: TGTGCCAGCAGCGCACCAAGGGGTGGGGAGACCCAGTACTTC.

The sample holds many counts of this clonotype. The chain links TRBV28 to TRBJ2-1, with TRBD2 matching 9 bases. Germline values: CDR1 MDHEN, CDR2 SYDVKM. This CDR3 has 15 amino acids. V gave up 2 bases and J gave up 5 bases; unmatched junction bases: 4. In DNA form, the CDR3 reads TGTGCCAGCAGTTTAGCGGGAGGGCCCGACAATGAGCAGTTCTTC. It specifies CASSLAGGPDNEQFF.

This clonotype was counted only a few times. The chain carries TRBV24-1 and TRBJ1-5; the D gene is possibly TRBD1 (5 bases). The CDR3 is 13 amino acids. V was shortened by 5 bases and J by 7 bases, with 11 bases between the two germline ends. Germline V gene sequence: CDR1 KGHDR, CDR2 SFDVKD. In DNA form, the CDR3 reads TGTGCCACCAGTGTCGGGGGGGAGCAGCCCCAGCATTTT. This translates into CATSVGGEQPQHF.

This clonotype was seen more than once but under ten times. The rearrangement joins TRBV19 to TRBJ2-1; 7 bases are a match to TRBD1. The CDR3 runs 16 residues. CDR1 is LNHDA and CDR2 is SQIVND in the germline V gene (reference sequence). Unmatched junction bases numbered 9, after V lost 2 bases and J lost 5 bases. DNA of the CDR3: TGTGCCAGTAGTATATCGGGGCAGGGGGTCAACAATGAGCAGTTCTTC. Amino acid sequence: CASSISGQGVNNEQFF.

This clonotype was detected ten times or more. The genes are TRBV20-1 and TRBJ2-7, with 8 nucleotides matching TRBD1. Losses at the gene ends were 6 bases for V and 4 bases for J; bases not matched to a gene: 23. The CDR3 totals 18 residues. The germline V gene encodes CDR1 DFQATT and CDR2 SNEGSKA (reference sequence). The CDR3 DNA sequence: TGCAGTGCCCAGTCGACGGGCAGGGGGCCCCTACTAGATTACGAGCAGTACTTC. This translates into CSAQSTGRGPLLDYEQYF.

This clonotype has ten or more counts. This chain uses TRBV30 with TRBJ1-2; no clear D gene. CDR1 and CDR2 from the germline V gene are GTSNPN and SVGIG (reference sequence). The V gene lost 0 bases and the J gene lost 4 bases, with 6 bases spanning the gap. The CDR3 is 12 residues long. The CDR3 DNA is TGTGCCTGGAGTGTTCGCTTCTATGGCTACACCTTC. Its protein is CAWSVRFYGYTF. The variable domain in full, with the rest retrieved from reference TRBV30 and TRBJ1-2, is SQTIHQWPATLVQPVGSPLSLECTVEGTSNPNLYWYRQAAGRGLQLLFYSVGIGQISSEVPQNLSASRPQDRQFILSSKKLLLSDSGFYLCAWSVRFYGYTFGSGTRLTVV.

The chain uses TRBV20-1 and TRBJ2-5; 8 bases are shared with TRBD2. After removal of 6 bases from V and 1 base from J, the junction contained 19 bases not matched to a gene. CDR1 is DFQATT, CDR2 SNEGSKA, per germline (reference sequence). The CDR3 runs to 18 residues. CDR3 DNA: TGCAGTGCACGACCGGGGGGGAGACGGAGACAGTTCCAAGAGACCCAGTACTTC. It is translated as CSARPGGRRRQFQETQYF.

The V call is TRBV9, the J call TRBJ2-5; TRBD2 aligns across 9 bases. Looked up from germline, CDR1 is SGDLS and CDR2 is YYNGEE. The CDR3 runs to 16 residues. J lost 1 base, V lost 1 base, and 5 bases had no gene match. CDR3 amino acids: CASSVLAGGPQETQYF. In DNA, the CDR3 is TGTGCCAGCAGCGTACTCGCGGGAGGGCCCCAAGAGACCCAGTACTTC.

The chain recombines TRBV3-1 with TRBJ2-3, with D unclear. CDR1 is LGHDT and CDR2 is YNNKEL in the germline V gene (reference sequence). V was clipped by 4 bases and J by 1 base, with 9 bases between them. The CDR3 spans 14 residues. This CDR3 reads CASSRLGGTDTQYF. CDR3 bases: TGTGCCAGCAGCCGCCTCGGAGGCACAGATACGCAGTATTTT.

This clonotype was seen at least ten times. The CDR3 DNA sequence: TGCGCCAGCAGCTTGGGGGACCGACAGGGAGGTCAGCCCCAGCATTTT. It yields the protein CASSLGDRQGGQPQHF. The V call is TRBV5-1, the J call TRBJ1-5, with 7 bases fitting TRBD1. CDR1 and CDR2 (germline): SGHRS, YFSETQ. The junction had 9 bases not matched to a gene; V was cut back by 0 bases and J by 6 bases. CDR3 length: 16 amino acids.

This clonotype was found many times. The rearrangement uses TRBV29-1 and TRBJ2-1; 7 positions match TRBD1. The CDR3 has 14 amino acids. J was trimmed by 3 bases and V by 6 bases; bases with no gene match: 8. Per the germline V gene, CDR1 is SQVTM and CDR2 is ANQGSEA. In nucleotides, the CDR3 is TGCAGCGTACTAGGGACAGCAGTCTACAATGAGCAGTTCTTC. It translates to CSVLGTAVYNEQFF.